The 10 T cell receptor beta chains in this list originate from one sample, sequenced in a study of T cells in Graves' hyperthyroidism and ophthalmopathy. RNA transcripts gave rise to amplified TCR beta CDR3 regions. First-round RT-PCR targeting the TCR CDR3 was performed with the HTBI primer set. A single record per CDR3 protein comes from TCRdb applying MiXCR to the multiplex PCR reads. Among more than 650,000 distinct CDR3 sequences listed, 11% to 15% were seen once. Sequencing used blood. The origin of the receptors is a woman under 30 with Graves' hyperthyroidism.

In this sample, this clonotype turned up a few times. This chain links TRBV2 with TRBJ2-7; 8 nucleotides line up with TRBD2. J gave up 6 bases and V 6 bases, and 16 bases lay outside the gene matches. Germline CDR1 is SNHLY and CDR2 is FYNNEI. CDR3 length: 16 amino acids. The CDR3 is CASSPRVKAGVPEQYF. The CDR3 coding sequence is TGTGCCAGCAGCCCCAGAGTCAAAGCGGGAGTTCCCGAGCAGTACTTC.

This clonotype has ten or more counts. V and J are TRBV18 and TRBJ2-1; D perhaps matches TRBD2 (6 bases). Trimming removed 8 bases from V and 2 bases from J, with 16 bases in between. The CDR3 runs 15 residues. Per the germline V gene, CDR1 is KGHSH and CDR2 is LQKENI. CDR3 nucleotides: TGTGCCAGCAGCCCCTTGTCGGGAGCCTACAATGAGCAGTTCTTC. Protein sequence: CASSPLSGAYNEQFF.

V usage is TRBV7-9 and J usage is TRBJ1-2, with TRBD1 matching over 8 bases. V lost 2 bases, J lost 0 bases, and 14 bases stayed unmatched. This CDR3 has 19 residues. Germline-derived CDR1 and CDR2 are SEHNR and FQNEAQ (reference sequence). CDR3 loop: CASSLKPGGRGLANYGYTF. The CDR3, as DNA: TGTGCCAGCAGCTTAAAGCCTGGTGGCAGGGGGCTGGCTAACTATGGCTACACCTTC.

The V gene is TRBV28, the J gene TRBJ2-1; D remains unclear. Trimming pared 9 bases from V and 0 bases from J, leaving 21 bases between. Germline V lookup: CDR1 MDHEN, CDR2 SYDVKM. This CDR3 is built from 17 residues. This chain's CDR3 is CASRPLHGFSSYNEQFF. The CDR3 bases are TGTGCCAGTCGTCCCCTCCACGGATTTAGCTCCTACAATGAGCAGTTCTTC.

CDR3 nucleotides: TGTGCCAGCAGCTTATGGGACGAGGGGAAGACCCAGTACTTC. Its translation is CASSLWDEGKTQYF. The rearrangement links TRBV11-2 to TRBJ2-5; D is perhaps TRBD1 or TRBD2 (5 bases each). The CDR3 is made up of 14 amino acids. The germline V gene encodes CDR1 SGHAT and CDR2 FQNNGV. V gave up 2 bases and J gave up 6 bases, with 13 bases separating them.

The V and J genes are TRBV20-1 and TRBJ2-7; D gene unclear. Trimming cost V 6 bases and J 0 bases, with 9 bases left between them. Germline lookup yields CDR1 DFQATT and CDR2 SNEGSKA (reference sequence). This CDR3 has 12 residues. The CDR3 DNA is TGCAGTGCGCGGCCTCACTCCTACGAGCAGTACTTC. This encodes CSARPHSYEQYF.

The chain couples TRBV15 to TRBJ2-7; 12 positions match TRBD2. In germline, CDR1 is LNHNV, CDR2 YYDKDF (reference sequence). Unmatched junction bases numbered 6, after V lost 0 bases and J lost 0 bases. The CDR3 sequence is 18 residues long. The CDR3 sequence is CATSRDWGLAGPSYEQYF. The CDR3 DNA sequence: TGTGCCACCAGCAGAGATTGGGGACTAGCGGGTCCCTCCTACGAGCAGTACTTC.

The sample holds a few counts of this clonotype. The rearrangement joins TRBV19 to TRBJ2-7; 8 bases map to TRBD2. The CDR3 totals 15 residues. J was trimmed by 0 bases and V by 6 bases; bases with no gene match: 7. CDR1 and CDR2 from the germline V gene are LNHDA and SQIVND (reference sequence). The CDR3 sequence: CASSVSGKSSYEQYF. The CDR3 nucleotides read TGTGCCAGTAGCGTTAGCGGGAAGAGCTCCTACGAGCAGTACTTC.

The chain couples TRBV19 to TRBJ1-1; D is uncertain. CDR3 length: 11 residues. V lost 8 bases and J lost 8, with 12 bases in between. Germline V lookup: CDR1 LNHDA, CDR2 SQIVND (reference sequence). CDR3 region: CASAPLTEAFF. CDR3 nucleotide sequence: TGTGCCAGTGCCCCCCTGACCGAAGCTTTCTTT.

Only a few counts were recorded for this clonotype. V is TRBV24-1 and J is TRBJ2-1; perhaps TRBD2 as D (5 bases). Trimming took off 2 bases at V and 1 base at J, with 8 bases between the two ends. Germline CDR1 and CDR2: KGHDR and SFDVKD. The CDR3 is 15 amino acids. DNA of the CDR3: TGTGCCACCAGTGATTCGGGGTATTCCTACAATGAGCAGTTCTTC. It yields the protein CATSDSGYSYNEQFF.